This TCR beta chain is drawn from a study of cytomegalovirus exposure and HLA in healthy donors. Study overall: Both the approximately 130 validation repertoires and the 600 to 700 first-cohort repertoires used the same platform, as reported by a later analysis.

The CDR3 runs 17 residues. The germline V gene has CDR1 MDHEN and CDR2 SYDVKM. Unmatched junction bases numbered 9, after V lost 1 base and J lost 3 bases. Repertoires were generated with immunoSEQ multiplex PCR, while TCRdb's copy carries only in-frame clones and drops some. Of fewer than 90,000 clones in the sample, about 94% are singletons; the top ten hold more than 2%. The sample consisted of PBMCs. This chain uses TRBV28 with TRBJ2-5; TRBD1 matches at 9 bases. This sequence originates from a young woman in good health and CMV-seronegative. The CDR3 here is CASSLYLETGGEETQYF. The CDR3 bases are TGTGCCAGCAGTTTATATCTCGAGACAGGGGGTGAAGAGACCCAGTACTTC.